The T cell receptor beta chain described here comes from a study of graft-versus-host responses after intestinal transplantation. Study-wide points: GvH clones surfaced in recipient marrow, some emerging earlier in ileum or blood.

Profiled with immunoSEQ multiplex PCR; TCRdb holds only in-frame clones, not every one. The sample has roughly 20,000 clones; approximately 46% are singletons. Responders labeled with CFSE (about 200,000) were plated with about 200,000 irradiated, violet-dye-labeled stimulators. Proliferating CFSE-low CD3+CD4+ and CD3+CD8+ responders were sorted after the reaction. Germline V gene data show CDR1 as ENHRY and CDR2 as SYGVKD. The CDR3 is made up of 18 amino acids. J was trimmed by 0 bases and V by 7 bases; bases with no gene match: 7. The clonotype originates from a human patient who received an intestinal transplant. This chain uses TRBV10-3 with TRBJ2-1; 15 positions agree with TRBD2. The sample here was alloreactive CD4+ T cells from a mixed lymphocyte reaction culture, taken before intestinal transplant. Subset defined: CFSE-low proliferating T cells sorted from approximately 6-day pre-transplant mixed lymphocyte reaction (GvH or HvG direction). Here the CDR3 reads CAITGTSGGPSSYNEQFF. The DNA of the CDR3 is TGTGCCATCACTGGGACTAGCGGGGGGCCTAGCTCCTACAATGAGCAGTTCTTC.